The 19 T cell receptor beta chains below come from one sample, sequenced in a study of breast tumors, draining lymph nodes, adjacent tissues. Breast cancer patients provided tissue from their axillary draining lymph nodes. TCRdb used MiXCR to reprocess the multiplex PCR reads, holding one entry per CDR3 protein. The sample consists of some 150,000 distinct CDR3 sequences, about 33% of them appearing once. The sample taken for sequencing was axillary lymph node tissue. The source of these receptors is a female donor with breast cancer. Some clones in this sample may be carry-over from other donors' samples.

The sample holds one count of this clonotype. V is TRBV27 and J is TRBJ1-1; no definite D call. Trimming took 3 bases from V and 4 from J, leaving 12 bases between them. There are 14 residues in the CDR3. Per germline, CDR1 MNHEY and CDR2 SMNVEV (reference sequence). The CDR3 sequence: CASSFRVRGTEAFF. CDR3 sequence (DNA): TGTGCCAGCAGTTTCCGTGTCCGGGGCACTGAAGCTTTCTTT.

This clonotype was seen repeatedly, ten times or more. A much more abundant neighbour one base away suggests this may be a read error. The V and J genes are TRBV20-1 and TRBJ2-7; TRBD2 matches at 11 bases. CDR3 length: 16 amino acids. Germline values: CDR1 DFQATT, CDR2 SNEGSKA (reference sequence). J was trimmed by 3 bases and V by 4 bases; bases with no gene match: 11. The CDR3 sequence is CSATGTSGGAIYEQYF. CDR3 sequence (DNA): TGCAGTGCTACCGGGACTAGCGGAGGGGCAATCTACGAGCAGTACTTC.

The chain joins TRBV10-3 to TRBJ1-3; D gene uncertain. The CDR3 is 15 amino acids. V shed 2 bases and J shed 0 bases, with 8 bases lying between them. Germline assignment: CDR1 ENHRY and CDR2 SYGVKD. Written as DNA, the CDR3 is TGTGCCATCAGTGAGAACTGGGACTCTGGAAACACCATATATTTT. Protein sequence: CAISENWDSGNTIYF.

This clonotype was observed at least ten times. The chain has TRBV5-1 and TRBJ2-3, with D uncertain. V dropped 4 bases and J dropped 6 bases, with 12 bases sitting between them. The CDR3 contains 13 residues. Looked up from germline, CDR1 is SGHRS and CDR2 is YFSETQ. The CDR3 loop reads CASSPPVGDTQYF. CDR3 nucleotides: TGCGCCAGCAGCCCCCCGGTCGGGGATACGCAGTATTTT. Combining the CDR3 with reference TRBV5-1 and TRBJ2-3 gives the whole variable domain KAGVTQTPRYLIKTRGQQVTLSCSPISGHRSVSWYQQTPGQGLQFLFEYFSETQRNKGNFPGRFSGRQFSNSRSEMNVSTLELGDSALYLCASSPPVGDTQYFGPGTRLTVL.

This clonotype was counted ten times or more. Given a much more abundant clone one base away, this may be a read error. The chain has TRBV20-1 and TRBJ2-7, with 8 bases identical to TRBD1. The germline CDR1 and CDR2 sequences are DFQATT and SNEGSKA (reference sequence). The length of the CDR3 is 14 residues. The ends lost 6 bases at V and 6 bases at J; junction bases unmatched: 13. Here the CDR3 DNA reads TGCAGTGCCCTTGGGGGACAGGCGCCCTCCGAGCAGTACTTC. The encoded protein is CSALGGQAPSEQYF.

This clonotype has a single count. Being one base from a much bigger clone, this may be a read error. The chain carries TRBV6-1 and TRBJ1-2, with 9 bases aligning to TRBD1. V shed 6 bases, J shed 12 bases, and the junction held 14 bases outside the gene matches. The CDR3 contains 14 residues. The V gene's germline CDR1 is MNHNS and CDR2 SASEGT. Here the CDR3 reads CASSPLGQGTFNTF. CDR3 coding DNA: TGTGCCAGCAGCCCCTTGGGACAGGGTACTTTCAACACCTTC.

The table lists this clonotype with many counts. In DNA, the CDR3 is TGTGCCGTTGAGGAGAGTAGGAATGAGCAGTTCTTC. Its protein product is CAVEESRNEQFF. The gene calls are TRBV28 and TRBJ2-1; D remains unclear. Trimming left V 11 bases short and J 7 bases short, with 15 bases between. Per the germline V gene, CDR1 is MDHEN and CDR2 is SYDVKM. The CDR3 loop spans 12 amino acids. Full variable domain (outside the CDR3, taken from reference TRBV28 and TRBJ2-1): DVKVTQSSRYLVKRTGEKVFLECVQDMDHENMFWYRQDPGLGLRLIYFSYDVKMKEKGDIPEGYSVSREKKERFSLILESASTNQTSMYLCAVEESRNEQFFGPGTRLTVL.

The DNA of the CDR3 is TGTGCCACCAGTCGGAAGGACCGCGGGAACACCGGGGAGCTGTTTTTT. It translates to CATSRKDRGNTGELFF. This sequence joins TRBV24-1 and TRBJ2-2; D not resolved. Trimming stripped 6 bases from V and 1 base from J, with 14 bases between. Germline assignment: CDR1 KGHDR and CDR2 SFDVKD. The CDR3 length is 16 residues.

This clonotype showed up many times. V usage is TRBV7-3 and J usage is TRBJ2-2, with 7 bases identical to TRBD1. This CDR3 comprises 15 residues. Germline assignment: CDR1 SGHTA and CDR2 FQGTGA. The J segment lost 4 bases and the V segment lost 3 bases, leaving 5 bases of the junction unmatched. This CDR3 reads CASSFAAGGTGELFF. CDR3 sequence (DNA): TGTGCCAGCAGCTTTGCGGCAGGGGGCACCGGGGAGCTGTTTTTT.

In regard to this clonotype: Lacking the conserved final phenylalanine or tryptophan, this CDR3 likely reflects a read error. The chain employs TRBV3-1 and TRBJ1-2, with D tentatively TRBD1 (5 bases). The V and J ends lost 3 bases and 8 bases respectively, with 16 bases between them. The germline V gene encodes CDR1 LGHDT and CDR2 YNNKEL (reference sequence). The length of the CDR3 is 14 residues. The CDR3 here is CASSHPEGMWGYTS. For the CDR3, the DNA is TGTGCCAGCAGCCACCCTGAGGGGATGTGGGGCTACACCTCC.

In this sample, this clonotype turned up many times. Here the CDR3 reads CASSHRGGPGDTQYF. CDR3 DNA sequence: TGTGCCAGCAGTCACCGGGGGGGGCCTGGAGATACGCAGTATTTT. The V gene is TRBV6-4, the J gene TRBJ2-3, with 8 bases aligning to TRBD2. Germline CDR1 and CDR2: MRHNA and SNTAGT. The CDR3 has 15 amino acids. V was pared by 5 bases and J by 5 bases, with 9 bases of the junction left unmatched.

This clonotype occurred many times. The chain employs TRBV27 and TRBJ1-5, with a tentative D call TRBD1 (5 bases). CDR1 is MNHEY and CDR2 is SMNVEV in the germline V gene (reference sequence). Trimming removed 7 bases from V and 10 bases from J, with 11 bases in between. The CDR3 totals 11 residues. The CDR3 sequence is CASKGVGPQHF. The CDR3 DNA is TGTGCCAGCAAAGGGGTAGGTCCCCAGCATTTT.

This chain uses TRBV10-3 with TRBJ2-7; the D is unclear. Deletions cut 6 bases from V and 6 bases from J, with 15 bases between. Per germline, CDR1 ENHRY and CDR2 SYGVKD. This CDR3 comprises 13 residues. CDR3 sequence reads: CAISDQVGSEQYF. As DNA, the CDR3 is TGTGCCATCAGCGACCAGGTAGGATCCGAGCAGTACTTC.

Many counts were recorded for this clonotype. The CDR3: CASSPVGDRTPLHF. The DNA for the CDR3 is TGTGCCAGCAGCCCCGTGGGGGACAGGACACCCCTCCACTTT. The V call is TRBV3-1, the J call TRBJ1-6; TRBD1 matches 8 bases. This CDR3 comprises 14 residues. The V gene end was trimmed by 4 bases and the J gene end by 11 bases; junction bases not matched to a gene: 7. In germline, CDR1 is LGHDT, CDR2 YNNKEL (reference sequence).

The chain links TRBV7-3 to TRBJ2-3, with 10 nucleotides matching TRBD2. There are 17 residues in the CDR3. J gave up 2 bases and V 1 base, and 6 bases lay outside the gene matches. Germline V gene data show CDR1 as SGHTA and CDR2 as FQGTGA. The CDR3 loop reads CASSLNWLAGATDTQYF. CDR3 nucleotides: TGTGCCAGCAGCTTAAATTGGCTAGCGGGAGCCACAGATACGCAGTATTTT.

As for this clonotype: The missing conserved phenylalanine or tryptophan at the end of this CDR3 makes a read error likely. This chain connects TRBV11-2 to TRBJ1-1; D might be TRBD1 (5 bases). V lost 0 bases and J 0 bases, leaving 8 bases between the germline ends. Germline V gene sequence: CDR1 SGHAT, CDR2 FQNNGV. The CDR3 runs to 15 residues. CDR3 coding DNA: TGTGCCAGCAGCTTAGAGCCAGGGATGAACACTGAAGCTTTCCTT. It encodes CASSLEPGMNTEAFL.

This clonotype was seen at least ten times. CDR3 coding DNA: TGCGCCAGCAGCTTGGATCCGTCACGCACAGATACGCAGTATTTT. It is translated as CASSLDPSRTDTQYF. This chain joins TRBV5-1 and TRBJ2-3; unclear D gene. Trimming left V 0 bases short and J 1 base short, with 9 bases between. The CDR3 length is 15 residues. Looked up from germline, CDR1 is SGHRS and CDR2 is YFSETQ.

In this sample, this clonotype turned up many times. This sequence joins TRBV20-1 and TRBJ2-7; TRBD2 is a possible D gene (5 bases). This CDR3 contains 14 residues. V lost 0 bases and J 3 bases, leaving 12 bases between the germline ends. Germline-derived CDR1 and CDR2 are DFQATT and SNEGSKA (reference sequence). CDR3 DNA: TGCAGTGCTAGAGAGTCGACTAATCTCTACGAGCAGTACTTC. Protein: CSARESTNLYEQYF.

The rearrangement links TRBV29-1 to TRBJ2-2; tentative D call: TRBD1 (6 bases). In germline, CDR1 is SQVTM, CDR2 ANQGSEA. Trimming took 6 bases from V and 0 from J, leaving 14 bases between them. There are 15 residues in the CDR3. The CDR3 here is CSVTSGTTNTGELFF. For the CDR3, the DNA is TGCAGCGTGACCTCCGGGACAACGAACACCGGGGAGCTGTTTTTT.